Below, 2 T cell receptor beta chains from the same sample are listed, as sequenced in a study of T cell responses to AZD1222 COVID-19 vaccine (dated by TCRdb to about 2021). The time point label corresponds to: baseline before first vaccination. Receptor amplification or capture employed the immunoSEQ multiplex PCR assay. TCRdb obtained this table from immuneACCESS and retained in-frame rearrangements with V and J assigned. These tables miss some clones; where compared with another copy, unresolved V genes account for less than half of the shortfall, and the remainder is unexplained. Counted in this sample were 150,000 or so clones; around 91% of them appeared once. 4% to 6% of the sample is in the top ten clones. The sample consisted of peripheral blood, taken on day 0 of AZD1222 vaccination. Receptors were obtained from an adult in good health.

The chain is built from TRBV5-6 and TRBJ2-7; no definite D call. The CDR3 has 14 amino acids. Deletions cut 1 base from V and 6 bases from J, with 14 bases between. Germline V gene lookup returns CDR1 SGHDT and CDR2 YYEEEE. The CDR3 DNA reads TGTGCCAGCAGCTTGCCCGACTCAGTGCGCGAGCAGTACTTC. It yields the protein CASSLPDSVREQYF.

This clone was counted only a few times. The chain couples TRBV11-3 to TRBJ1-2; TRBD1 agrees at 9 bases. Germline-derived CDR1 and CDR2 are SGHNT and YENEEA. The CDR3 is 20 residues long. The V and J ends lost 5 bases and 5 bases, in that order; junction bases with no gene match: 24. In DNA form, the CDR3 reads TGTGCCAGCAGCCACAGCTTAGTATTTTTGGGACAGGGTTTGTATTATGGCTACACCTTC. Protein: CASSHSLVFLGQGLYYGYTF.